The rows below give T cell receptor beta chains drawn from one sample of a study of blood T cell repertoires in COVID-19. The protocol was immunoSEQ multiplex PCR, while the TCRdb copy is restricted to in-frame clones and leaves out a portion. The sample contains some 90,000 clones, about 86% of which appear only once. Sequencing used peripheral blood. The receptor source for this set is a man older than 75 with active or convalescent COVID-19. CDR3s include the opening cysteine and the closing phenylalanine or tryptophan. D genes are given only for firm matches. Clone sizes are given selectively: once, few, many, or a class where the clone is expanded.

size: .
J: TRBJ2-2
D: TRBD2
V: TRBV3-1/TRBV3-2
CDR3: CASSQVTSGRHTGELFF
DNA: TGTGCCAGCAGCCAAGTGACTAGCGGGAGACACACCGGGGAGCTGTTTTTT

size: .
J: TRBJ2-1
D: .
V: TRBV9
CDR3: CASSVGLASRSYNEQFF
DNA: TGTGCCAGCAGCGTAGGGTTGGCGTCGAGGTCCTACAATGAGCAGTTCTTC

size: .
J: TRBJ2-2
D: TRBD2
V: TRBV9
CDR3: CASSVVMASGSWSGELFF
DNA: TGTGCCAGCAGCGTAGTGATGGCTAGCGGGAGTTGGTCCGGGGAGCTGTTTTTT

size: .
J: TRBJ1-5
D: .
V: TRBV5-5
CDR3: CASSLVVSMGNQPQHF
DNA: TGTGCCAGCAGCTTGGTCGTCAGTATGGGCAATCAGCCCCAGCATTTT

size: once
J: TRBJ2-3
D: TRBD2
V: TRBV7-2
CDR3: CASRSHPTSAEATQYF
DNA: TGTGCCAGCCGCTCACACCCGACTAGCGCTGAGGCTACGCAGTATTTT

size: .
J: TRBJ2-2
D: TRBD2
V: TRBV7-3
CDR3: CASSLTSGKVGGELFF
DNA: TGTGCCAGCAGCTTAACTAGCGGGAAAGTAGGCGGGGAGCTGTTTTTT

size: once
J: TRBJ1-2
D: .
V: TRBV6-1
CDR3: CASSEAFVRGNYTF
DNA: TGTGCCAGCAGTGAAGCGTTTGTTAGGGGCAACTACACCTTC

size: .
J: TRBJ1-2
D: .
V: TRBV7-2
CDR3: CASSLVLAGFYGYTF
DNA: TGTGCCAGCAGCTTAGTTTTGGCAGGGTTCTATGGCTACACCTTC

size: once
J: TRBJ2-3
D: .
V: TRBV6-5
CDR3: CASTSPGGTDTQYF
DNA: TGTGCCAGCACAAGTCCGGGAGGCACAGATACGCAGTATTTT

size: .
J: TRBJ1-3
D: .
V: TRBV4-1
CDR3: CASSPSDLRGRSGNTIYF
DNA: TGCGCCAGCAGCCCTTCGGACCTCAGGGGCCGCTCTGGAAACACCATATATTTT

size: .
J: TRBJ1-1
D: .
V: TRBV7-2
CDR3: CASSQNWNTEAFF
DNA: TGTGCCAGCAGTCAAAACTGGAACACTGAAGCTTTCTTT

size: once
J: TRBJ1-5
D: .
V: TRBV19
CDR3: CASSIPTYPDAIGQTYSNQPQHF
DNA: TGTGCCAGTAGTATTCCCACGTACCCTGACGCCATAGGACAGACTTATAGCAATCAGCCCCAGCATTTT

size: .
J: TRBJ2-1
D: TRBD1
V: TRBV5-1
CDR3: CASSLEPGQANEQFF
DNA: TGCGCCAGCAGCTTGGAACCGGGACAGGCGAATGAGCAGTTCTTC

size: few
J: TRBJ1-6
D: .
V: TRBV30
CDR3: CACRQTSSYNSPLHF
DNA: TGTGCCTGCCGACAGACGAGCTCCTATAATTCACCCCTCCACTTT

size: .
J: TRBJ2-4
D: .
V: TRBV4-3
CDR3: CASSQDPQGGGGSIQYF
DNA: TGCGCCAGCAGCCAAGATCCCCAGGGAGGGGGGGGTAGCATTCAGTACTTC

size: .
J: TRBJ2-7
D: .
V: TRBV19
CDR3: CASSIQAGTFSYEQYF
DNA: TGTGCCAGTAGTATCCAAGCCGGGACTTTCTCCTACGAGCAGTACTTC

size: .
J: TRBJ1-1
D: .
V: TRBV30
CDR3: CASIREDWNTEAFF
DNA: TGTGCCTCCATTCGTGAGGACTGGAACACTGAAGCTTTCTTT

size: .
J: TRBJ2-1
D: TRBD2
V: TRBV19
CDR3: CASSSGSGYEQFF
DNA: TGTGCCAGTAGTAGCGGGAGTGGTTATGAGCAGTTCTTC

size: .
J: TRBJ2-2
D: .
V: TRBV7-7
CDR3: CASALGNTGELFF
DNA: TGTGCTAGCGCTCTAGGGAACACCGGGGAGCTGTTTTTT

size: once
J: TRBJ2-2
D: TRBD2
V: TRBV10-2
CDR3: CASRGGLENTGELFF
DNA: TGCGCCAGCCGGGGGGGTCTAGAGAACACCGGGGAGCTGTTTTTT